These 26 T cell receptor beta chains were sequenced from one sample in a study of blood T cells in healthy people across ages. Next came a second PCR, run for about 6 to 11 cycles, which used a sample-barcoded 5' primer along with a J-beta primer mix. TCRdb reanalysed the 5' RACE reads using MiXCR and keeps one entry per CDR3 protein. In the table there are about 670,000 distinct CDR3 sequences, roughly 43% of which are singletons. The sequenced material came from blood. These receptors originate from a man aged 80 or over in good health.

This clonotype was seen only a few times. A clone one base away is much larger, so this may be a read error. The chain has TRBV7-9 and TRBJ1-6, with D unclear. CDR1 is SEHNR and CDR2 is FQNEAQ in the germline V gene (reference sequence). CDR3 length: 15 residues. The CDR3 DNA is TGTGCCAGCAGCTTCGGCAGCTCCTATAATTCACCCCCCCACTTT. Protein sequence: CASSFGSSYNSPPHF. Variable domain in full (rest from reference TRBV7-9 and TRBJ1-6): DTGVSQNPRHKITKRGQNVTFRCDPISEHNRLYWYRQTLGQGPEFLTYFQNEAQLEKSRLLSDRFSAERPKGSFSTLEIQRTEQGDSAMYLCASSFGSSYNSPPHFGNGTRLTVT.

The chain is built from TRBV6-5 and TRBJ2-7; 7 bases align to TRBD2. CDR1 and CDR2 (germline): MNHEY, SVGAGI. The V and J ends lost 7 bases and 7 bases, in that order; junction bases with no gene match: 13. CDR3 length equals 14 residues. CDR3 sequence: CASNPAGSVWEQYF. In DNA, the CDR3 is TGTGCCAGCAACCCAGCGGGGAGTGTTTGGGAGCAGTACTTC.

The table lists this clonotype with many counts. The V gene is TRBV29-1, the J gene TRBJ2-5; 8 nucleotides align to TRBD2. Germline V gene sequence: CDR1 SQVTM, CDR2 ANQGSEA. The CDR3 extends over 14 amino acids. Trimming cost V 7 bases and J 5 bases; bases outside gene matches: 12. The DNA of the CDR3 is TGCAGCGCCAAGAACCCGGGGGGGCTTGAGACCCAGTACTTC. Translating gives CSAKNPGGLETQYF.

This clonotype was counted between two and nine times. The J gene is TRBJ2-7, the V gene TRBV20-1, with 10 bases that match TRBD2. With 3 bases clipped from V and 3 bases from J, the junction kept 8 bases outside the gene matches. Germline loops: CDR1 DFQATT, CDR2 SNEGSKA (reference sequence). This CDR3 region has 15 residues. As DNA, the CDR3 is TGCAGTGCTAGTTCGGCTAGCGGGAGTGGCTACGAGCAGTACTTC. This sequence encodes CSASSASGSGYEQYF.

The rearrangement uses TRBV20-1 and TRBJ2-5; possible D gene TRBD1, 6 bases. CDR3 length: 15 residues. Trimming stripped 3 bases from V and 3 bases from J, with 17 bases between. Per germline, CDR1 DFQATT and CDR2 SNEGSKA (reference sequence). The CDR3 coding sequence is TGCAGTGCTAGGGACAGTGAGTCCCCAAAAGAGACCCAGTACTTC. The encoded protein is CSARDSESPKETQYF.

This clonotype was detected a few times. The V call is TRBV10-1, the J call TRBJ2-1; TRBD1 aligns across 9 bases. V dropped 3 bases and J dropped 4; count of bases not matched to a gene: 4. CDR1 is WNHNN and CDR2 is SYGVQD in the germline V gene (reference sequence). This CDR3 has 15 amino acids. The CDR3 loop is CASSEGTGPYNEQFF. CDR3 DNA: TGCGCCAGCAGTGAAGGGACAGGGCCGTACAATGAGCAGTTCTTC.

This clonotype was picked up a small number of times. The chain recombines TRBV7-9 with TRBJ2-5; 7 nucleotides match TRBD1. CDR3 length equals 11 residues. Germline V gene data show CDR1 as SEHNR and CDR2 as FQNEAQ (reference sequence). Trimming removed 5 bases from V and 13 bases from J; junction bases left unmatched: 7. CDR3: CASSLDRSPYF. For the CDR3, the DNA is TGTGCCAGCAGCCTGGACAGGAGCCCGTACTTC.

The chain recombines TRBV14 with TRBJ2-7, with TRBD2 identical over 7 bases. Germline CDR1 and CDR2: SGHDN and FVKESK. Trimming took 1 base from V and 5 from J; bases not matched to a gene: 5. This CDR3 is 14 amino acids long. CDR3 sequence (DNA): TGTGCCAGCAGCCAAGGCGGGAGCTTGGACGAGCAGTACTTC. Translated, it gives CASSQGGSLDEQYF.

The chain uses TRBV12-5 and TRBJ1-5; D call uncertain. CDR3 size: 14 residues. Trimming removed 1 base from V and 3 bases from J, with 7 bases in between. The V gene's germline CDR1 is LGHNT and CDR2 FRNRAP. CDR3 bases: TGTGCTAGTGGTTTGGGGCACTCCAATCAGCCCCAGCATTTT. It is translated as CASGLGHSNQPQHF.

In this sample, this clonotype turned up a few times. This chain links TRBV11-3 with TRBJ2-1, with a weak D call TRBD1 (6 bases). The CDR3 is 13 amino acids. The germline V gene encodes CDR1 SGHNT and CDR2 YENEEA. Trimming left V 4 bases short and J 6 bases short, with 10 bases between. CDR3 sequence: CASSSTRGNEQFF. The CDR3 coding sequence is TGTGCCAGCAGCTCTACCAGGGGCAATGAGCAGTTCTTC.

The chain uses TRBV5-1 and TRBJ2-5, with D maybe TRBD1 (9 bases). Germline V CDR1 and CDR2: SGHRS, YFSETQ. This CDR3 is built from 16 residues. Trimming removed 5 bases at V and 11 bases at J, with 28 bases between. This CDR3 reads CASSFNRDRAGGEQYF. DNA for the CDR3: TGCGCCAGCAGTTTTAACCGGGACAGGGCGGGAGGAGAGCAGTACTTC.

This clonotype came up once. The V and J genes are TRBV27 and TRBJ1-2; D is possibly TRBD1 (6 bases). Trimming cost V 7 bases and J 4 bases, with 22 bases left between them. Per the germline V gene, CDR1 is MNHEY and CDR2 is SMNVEV (reference sequence). The CDR3 consists of 16 residues. The CDR3, as DNA: TGTGCCAGCAATAGTGCCGTCGGGGGCGAAATCTATGGCTACACCTTC. Its translation: CASNSAVGGEIYGYTF.

Details on this clonotype: An end of the junction does not agree with germline; a read error may underlie this. This chain joins TRBV12-3 or TRBV12-4 and TRBJ1-1; D is uncertain. This CDR3 region has 13 residues. As DNA, the CDR3 is TGTGCCAGCGGTTTCGGGGAGGACACTGAAGCTTTCTTT. It is translated as CASGFGEDTEAFF.

DNA of the CDR3: TGTGCCAGCAGGTATTCTAGGGACAGGGAAGTTGAGCAGTACTTC. Protein product: CASRYSRDREVEQYF. The V and J genes are TRBV6-5 and TRBJ2-7; 9 bases fit TRBD1. Germline V gene lookup returns CDR1 MNHEY and CDR2 SVGAGI. The CDR3 extends over 15 amino acids. Trimming removed 6 bases from V and 7 bases from J; junction bases left unmatched: 13.

The gene calls are TRBV20-1 and TRBJ2-1; TRBD1 aligns across 8 bases. Germline values: CDR1 DFQATT, CDR2 SNEGSKA (reference sequence). V shed 7 bases and J 0 bases; nucleotides not matched to a gene: 8. The CDR3 loop spans 15 amino acids. Here the CDR3 reads CSGGTGTGSYNEQFF. CDR3 sequence (DNA): TGCAGTGGCGGAACCGGGACAGGCTCCTACAATGAGCAGTTCTTC.

In this sample, this clonotype turned up a few times. This rearrangement joins TRBV14 to TRBJ1-6; TRBD1 aligns across 7 bases. The germline CDR1 and CDR2 sequences are SGHDN and FVKESK. After removal of 1 base from V and 7 bases from J, the junction contained 4 bases not matched to a gene. The CDR3 totals 15 residues. CDR3 nucleotide sequence: TGTGCCAGCAGCCAAGGACAGGGTGACAATTCACCCCTCCACTTT. Translation: CASSQGQGDNSPLHF. The complete variable domain, with remaining parts taken from reference TRBV14 and TRBJ1-6, reads EAGVTQFPSHSVIEKGQTVTLRCDPISGHDNLYWYRRVMGKEIKFLLHFVKESKQDESGMPNNRFLAERTGGTYSTLKVQPAELEDSGVYFCASSQGQGDNSPLHFGNGTRLTVT.

This clonotype came up once. This may come from a read error, since a much larger clone is one base off. This chain joins TRBV5-4 and TRBJ1-2; 10 bases map to TRBD1. CDR1 and CDR2 from the germline V gene are SGHNT and YYREEE (reference sequence). With 2 bases clipped from V and 4 bases from J, the junction kept 5 bases outside the gene matches. The CDR3 loop spans 15 amino acids. The CDR3 coding sequence is TGTGCCAGCAGCTTCTGGACAGGGGGGAGCTATGGCTACACCTTC. Protein: CASSFWTGGSYGYTF.

V is TRBV28 and J is TRBJ2-3, with 13 bases that match TRBD2. The CDR3 runs 17 residues. Germline-derived CDR1 and CDR2 are MDHEN and SYDVKM. J lost 3 bases, V lost 6 bases, and 9 bases had no gene match. In DNA, the CDR3 is TGTGCCAGCAGAACGAGGACTAGCGGGGGTAGAACAGATACGCAGTATTTT. It specifies CASRTRTSGGRTDTQYF.

The chain uses TRBV6-4 and TRBJ2-3; 7 positions agree with TRBD2. CDR1 is MRHNA, CDR2 SNTAGT, per germline. Unmatched junction bases numbered 0, after V lost 2 bases and J lost 1 base. The CDR3 is made up of 14 amino acids. The DNA for the CDR3 is TGTGCCAGCAGTGACACTAGCGGCACAGATACGCAGTATTTT. Translated: CASSDTSGTDTQYF.

This clonotype was observed many times. In DNA, the CDR3 is TGTGCCAGCAGCTTACCCGGGACAGGGGGACTCTACGAGCAGTACTTC. Amino acids: CASSLPGTGGLYEQYF. The chain is built from TRBV11-2 and TRBJ2-7; 11 nucleotides match TRBD1. Germline loops: CDR1 SGHAT, CDR2 FQNNGV. The CDR3 is 16 amino acids. Trimming took 2 bases from V and 3 from J; bases not matched to a gene: 6.

There are many counts of this clonotype. The gene calls are TRBV20-1 and TRBJ2-5; TRBD2 aligns across 11 bases. CDR3 size: 16 residues. The germline V gene has CDR1 DFQATT and CDR2 SNEGSKA (reference sequence). V gave up 1 base and J gave up 1 base; unmatched junction bases: 5. Written as DNA, the CDR3 is TGCAGTGCTAGAGTTTCACTAGCGGGAGTCCAAGAGACCCAGTACTTC. As protein: CSARVSLAGVQETQYF.

The chain recombines TRBV20-1 with TRBJ2-3; 7 positions agree with TRBD2. Germline V lookup: CDR1 DFQATT, CDR2 SNEGSKA (reference sequence). The CDR3 spans 13 residues. Germline trimming cut 4 bases from V and 4 bases from J; bases unmatched to any gene: 5. CDR3 nucleotides: TGCAGTGCTAACCAACTAGCGTCAGATACGCAGTATTTT. Protein: CSANQLASDTQYF.

This clonotype was recorded only once. This sequence joins TRBV19 and TRBJ1-4; 7 bases are a match to TRBD1. The V gene's germline CDR1 is LNHDA and CDR2 SQIVND (reference sequence). V was clipped by 4 bases and J by 0 bases; unmatched bases: 5. The CDR3 consists of 16 residues. In DNA form, the CDR3 reads TGTGCCAGTAGTACGCGAACAGGGGCAACTAATGAAAAACTGTTTTTT. It specifies CASSTRTGATNEKLFF.

The chain combines TRBV20-1 with TRBJ2-7; D possibly corresponds to TRBD2 (6 bases). Looked up from germline, CDR1 is DFQATT and CDR2 is SNEGSKA (reference sequence). CDR3 length: 14 amino acids. Trimming took 4 bases from V and 3 from J, leaving 16 bases between them. The DNA of the CDR3 is TGCAGTGCTAAGCCCGGGACTTCCGACTACGAGCAGTACTTC. This translates into CSAKPGTSDYEQYF.

The chain couples TRBV6-5 to TRBJ2-5; 7 positions match TRBD2. The V segment lost 0 bases and the J segment 1 base; nucleotides outside the gene matches: 11. CDR3 size: 18 residues. Per germline, CDR1 MNHEY and CDR2 SVGAGI. CDR3 DNA sequence: TGTGCCAGCAGTTACTCAAGAGGAGGCGGGGGATCCCAAGAGACCCAGTACTTC. Encoded protein: CASSYSRGGGGSQETQYF.

The rearrangement joins TRBV6-4 to TRBJ1-2; 10 nucleotides match TRBD1. CDR3 length: 13 amino acids. Germline CDR1 and CDR2: MRHNA and SNTAGT. Trimming removed 5 bases from V and 8 bases from J; junction bases left unmatched: 5. CDR3 nucleotides: TGTGCCAGCAGTCCGGGACAGGGGCGCGGCTACACCTTC. Its translation is CASSPGQGRGYTF.